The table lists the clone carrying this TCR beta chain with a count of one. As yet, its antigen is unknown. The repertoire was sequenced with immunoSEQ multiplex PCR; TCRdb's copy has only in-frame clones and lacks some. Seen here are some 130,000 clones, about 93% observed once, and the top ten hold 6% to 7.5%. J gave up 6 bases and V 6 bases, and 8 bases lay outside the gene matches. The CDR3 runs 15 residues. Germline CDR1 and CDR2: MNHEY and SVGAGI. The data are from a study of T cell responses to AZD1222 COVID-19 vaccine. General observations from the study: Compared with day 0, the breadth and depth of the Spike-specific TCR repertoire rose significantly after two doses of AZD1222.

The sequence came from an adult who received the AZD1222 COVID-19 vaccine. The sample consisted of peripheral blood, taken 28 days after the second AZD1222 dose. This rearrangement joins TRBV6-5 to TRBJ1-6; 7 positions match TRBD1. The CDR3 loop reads CASSVGQVFNSPLHF. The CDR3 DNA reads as TGTGCCAGCAGCGTCGGACAGGTTTTTAATTCACCCCTCCACTTT.